This is a list of T cell receptor beta chains from one sample in a study of blood T cell repertoires in COVID-19. TCRdb's copy holds only in-frame clones and misses some; the assay was immunoSEQ multiplex PCR. Here the sample spans 65,000 to 70,000 clones, approximately 83% being singletons. The specimen was peripheral blood. These receptors all stem from a man aged 40-49 years with COVID-19, enrolled during active disease. Both conserved end residues are part of each CDR3. The D gene is left open where the match is weak. Size values are once, few and many counts, or a class for expanded clones, and some rows have none.

D gene	V gene	clone size	J gene	CDR3 DNA	CDR3 protein
NA	TRBV5-1	NA	TRBJ1-2	TGCGCCAGCAGCTTCGGGGGGCAAGGCTACACCTTC	CASSFGGQGYTF
TRBD1	TRBV10-3	once	TRBJ1-2	TGTGCCATCAGCAAGGGACAGATCTATGGCTACACCTTC	CAISKGQIYGYTF
TRBD2	TRBV7-2	NA	TRBJ2-7	TGTGCCAGCAGCTTAGGGGCTAGCGGTACCTTCTACGAGCAGTACTTC	CASSLGASGTFYEQYF
NA	TRBV14	NA	TRBJ2-3	TGTGCCAGCAGCCAGAAAGAGTGGTATTGGGCCCCAAAGCAGTATTTT	CASSQKEWYWAPKQYF
TRBD2	TRBV30	NA	TRBJ2-1	TGTGCCTGGAGGCTAGCGGGGGGGCCCTACAATGAGCAGTTCTTC	CAWRLAGGPYNEQFF
TRBD1	TRBV28	few	TRBJ1-1	TGTGCCAGCAGTTTAGGGGGACAGGGGAACACTGAAGCTTTCTTT	CASSLGGQGNTEAFF
NA	TRBV7-2	medium-sized	TRBJ2-1	TGTGCCAGCAGCTTATGGTCTAGCGTCAACAATGAGCAGTTCTTC	CASSLWSSVNNEQFF
NA	TRBV2	NA	TRBJ1-1	TGTGCCAGCAGGGACAGTTACACTGAAGCTTTCTTT	CASRDSYTEAFF
TRBD1	TRBV2	NA	TRBJ2-1	TGTGCCAGCAGGGACAGACAGGGGGCGCGCTACAATGAGCAGTTCTTC	CASRDRQGARYNEQFF
TRBD1	TRBV9	NA	TRBJ2-7	TGTGCCAGCAGCGAGGGACAGGAGAGGGACGAGCAGTACTTC	CASSEGQERDEQYF
NA	TRBV18	NA	TRBJ1-1	TGTGCCAGCTCACTTTACTTCGCAGGGGTCGACACTGAAGCTTTCTTT	CASSLYFAGVDTEAFF
NA	TRBV5-4	NA	TRBJ2-2	TGTGCCAGCAGCCCCCAGGGGACCGGGGAGCTGTTTTTT	CASSPQGTGELFF
NA	TRBV6-5	NA	TRBJ1-5	TGTGCCAGCAGTCCAGGGATGGGTCAGCCCCAGCATTTT	CASSPGMGQPQHF
TRBD1	TRBV6-1	NA	TRBJ1-2	TGTGCCAGCAGTGAAGCGTCGGGACAGCACTATGGCTACACCTTC	CASSEASGQHYGYTF
TRBD2	TRBV28	NA	TRBJ2-2	TGTGCCAGCAGTGGGGCCAGCGGGATGGAGTCCGGGGAGCTGTTTTTT	CASSGASGMESGELFF
NA	TRBV5-6	NA	TRBJ1-5	TGTGCCAGCAGCTTGTTTCAGCGGGAGCAGCCCCAGCATTTT	CASSLFQREQPQHF
NA	TRBV3-1/TRBV3-2	NA	TRBJ2-5	TGTGCCAGCAGCCAGCGGGGGCCCCAACAAGAGACCCAGTACTTC	CASSQRGPQQETQYF
NA	TRBV27	NA	TRBJ2-7	TGTGCCAGCAGGCCAGGGGGGTCCTACGAGCAGTACTTC	CASRPGGSYEQYF
TRBD2	TRBV19	NA	TRBJ2-3	TGTGCCAGTAGGGAGCGGGGGGCGACAGATACGCAGTATTTT	CASRERGATDTQYF
NA	TRBV19	NA	TRBJ1-2	TGTGCCAGTAGTATAGGACATGGCTATGGCTACACCTTC	CASSIGHGYGYTF
TRBD2	TRBV7-9	NA	TRBJ2-7	TGTGCCAGCAGCTTGATTGGGACTAGGTTCGCCGACGAGCAGTACTTC	CASSLIGTRFADEQYF
NA	TRBV7-2	NA	TRBJ2-3	TGTGCCAGCAGCCTCAGGGCAACGCAGTATTTT	CASSLRATQYF
NA	TRBV19	NA	TRBJ2-5	TGTGCCAGTAGTCCCTCCGGGGTACACCAAGAGACCCAGTACTTC	CASSPSGVHQETQYF
NA	TRBV5-6	NA	TRBJ1-1	TGTGCCAGCAGCTTGGACTTAAACACTGAAGCTTTCTTT	CASSLDLNTEAFF
NA	TRBV7-3	NA	TRBJ1-1	TGTGCCAGCAGCTGGACAGAGAACACTGAAGCTTTCTTT	CASSWTENTEAFF
TRBD1	TRBV6-5	NA	TRBJ1-5	TGTGCCTGCGACAGGGTTGATCAGCCCCAGCATTTT	CACDRVDQPQHF
TRBD1	TRBV6-5	NA	TRBJ1-3	TGTGCCAGCAGCGATACAGGGGTGGACACCATATATTTT	CASSDTGVDTIYF
NA	TRBV4-1	few	TRBJ2-2	TGCGCCAGCAGCCAAGGGCAGGGGGGTTACACCGGGGAGCTGTTTTTT	CASSQGQGGYTGELFF
NA	TRBV11-1	NA	TRBJ2-7	TGTGCCAGCAGCGACCCTGAGGGAGTGTCCTACGAGCAGTACTTC	CASSDPEGVSYEQYF
NA	TRBV11-2	NA	TRBJ1-2	TGTGCCAGCAGTCGGGAGATCTCGGGCTACACCTTC	CASSREISGYTF
NA	TRBV5-5	few	TRBJ1-3	TGTGCCAGCAGCTCACTGCCGGAGTCCAACACCATATATTTT	CASSSLPESNTIYF
NA	TRBV2	NA	TRBJ2-5	TGTGCCAGCAGTGAAAACAGACCGGCGTTGGAGACCCAGTACTTC	CASSENRPALETQYF
NA	TRBV30	NA	TRBJ2-5	TGTGCCTGGAGTGGTAGCACTGGCGAGACCCAGTACTTC	CAWSGSTGETQYF
NA	TRBV29-1	NA	TRBJ2-7	TGCAGCGTTGTAGGTATTGGGCCTCACGAGCAGTACTTC	CSVVGIGPHEQYF
NA	TRBV19	NA	TRBJ1-5	TGTGCCAGTAGTATTTCGTACGGGTCTAGCAATCAGCCCCAGCATTTT	CASSISYGSSNQPQHF
NA	TRBV11-2	NA	TRBJ1-1	TGTGCCAGCAGCTTAGATGGGCAGTTGGAAGCTTTCTTT	CASSLDGQLEAFF
NA	TRBV7-2	once	TRBJ1-5	TGTGCCAGCAGCCTATATAACCGGCCCCAGCATTTT	CASSLYNRPQHF
NA	TRBV5-8	NA	TRBJ1-5	TGTGCCAGCAGCACTGGACAGTATAGCAATCAGCCCCAGCATTTT	CASSTGQYSNQPQHF
TRBD1	TRBV2	NA	TRBJ2-2	TGTGCCAGCAGTGTCTTGACAGGGGGCACCGGGGAGCTGTTTTTT	CASSVLTGGTGELFF
TRBD1	TRBV19	NA	TRBJ1-1	TGTGCCAGTAGTACCCGACAGGGGAACACTGAAGCTTTCTTT	CASSTRQGNTEAFF
NA	TRBV24-1	NA	TRBJ1-2	TGTGCCACCAGTGTCTCCGTCCAGGTGGAATCGTCTGCCTATGGCTACACCTTC	CATSVSVQVESSAYGYTF
TRBD1	TRBV2	NA	TRBJ2-7	TGTGCCAGCAGGGGGACAGGGGTTTCCGAGCAGTACTTC	CASRGTGVSEQYF
NA	TRBV28	NA	TRBJ1-5	TGTGCCAGCTCATGGGGGGGACAGCCCCAGCATTTT	CASSWGGQPQHF
NA	TRBV6-2/TRBV6-3	NA	TRBJ1-5	TGTGCCAGCAGTTTATTACCGGGACACAGCATACCCCAGCATTTT	CASSLLPGHSIPQHF
NA	TRBV19	NA	TRBJ1-6	TGTGCCAGTAGTATCTCCCCCCTGGCTTCACCCCTCCACTTT	CASSISPLASPLHF
TRBD1	TRBV2	NA	TRBJ1-3	TGTGCCAGCAGAGCAACAGGGGCTAGCGGAAACACCATATATTTT	CASRATGASGNTIYF
NA	TRBV30	NA	TRBJ1-5	TGTGCCTGGGGGTACCTTGGGGGGCAGCCCCAGCATTTT	CAWGYLGGQPQHF
NA	TRBV14	NA	TRBJ1-2	TGTGCCAGCAGCCAGCAGGGGCGAGAGAACTATGGCTACACCTTC	CASSQQGRENYGYTF
TRBD1	TRBV28	once	TRBJ1-1	TGTGCCAGCAGGCCCGGGACAGGCTCATTAAACACTGAAGCTTTCTTT	CASRPGTGSLNTEAFF
TRBD1	TRBV10-3	NA	TRBJ1-3	TGTGCCATCGCCAAAGAGGGGCAGGGGGCCAGAAACACCATATATTTT	CAIAKEGQGARNTIYF
NA	TRBV28	NA	TRBJ1-1	TGTGCCAGCAAGAGACAGACCACTGAAGCTTTCTTT	CASKRQTTEAFF
NA	TRBV6-5	NA	TRBJ2-5	TGTGCCAGCGCTACAGGGTGGCAAGAGACCCAGTACTTC	CASATGWQETQYF
NA	TRBV12-3/TRBV12-4	NA	TRBJ1-2	TGTGCCAGCAGTCCTCAGGGCTATGGCTACACCTTC	CASSPQGYGYTF
NA	TRBV30	NA	TRBJ2-5	TGTGCCTGGAAGCCGGGACAAGGTGAAGAGACCCAGTACTTC	CAWKPGQGEETQYF
TRBD1	TRBV3-1/TRBV3-2	NA	TRBJ2-7	TGTGCCAGCAGCCAAACAGGGGCCTCCTACGAGCAGTACTTC	CASSQTGASYEQYF
NA	TRBV5-6	NA	TRBJ1-4	TGTGCCAGCAGCTTCTCAGGGGTAACTAATGAAAAACTGTTTTTT	CASSFSGVTNEKLFF
NA	TRBV6-5	NA	TRBJ1-5	TGTGCCAGCAGATTAAGCCCTTATAGCAATCAGCCCCAGCATTTT	CASRLSPYSNQPQHF
NA	TRBV28	NA	TRBJ1-1	TGTGCCAGCCACATTGAGACAGCGAACACTGAAGCTTTCTTT	CASHIETANTEAFF
NA	TRBV4-2	NA	TRBJ1-3	TGTGCCAGCAGCCAAGTGTGGGCCTCTGGAAACACCATATATTTT	CASSQVWASGNTIYF
NA	TRBV30	NA	TRBJ1-1	TGTGCCTGGAGCCCCCAGTCTGAAGCTTTCTTT	CAWSPQSEAFF